Listed here are 11 T cell receptor beta chains from one sample, sequenced in a study of vaccination and CD4 T cells after COVID-19. These TCRs' antigens remain unknown. Cultured CD4+ T-cell DNA underwent Oncomine TCR Beta short-read sequencing. TCRdb reprocessed the PCR reads with MiXCR, giving one entry per CDR3 protein. Of around 17,000 distinct CDR3 sequences listed, 56% are singletons. Treatment denoted: approximately nine-day PBMC culture with coronavirus spike peptide pools or control peptides (ViraFEST assay). Material: CD4+ T cells from blood, cultured in vitro. These receptors all stem from a human donor who had recovered from COVID-19.

This clonotype qualifies as medium-sized. CDR3 region: CSARGDRWEKLFF. CDR3 DNA sequence: TGCAGTGCTAGGGGGGACAGGTGGGAAAAACTGTTTTTT. The rearrangement joins TRBV20-1 to TRBJ1-4; 8 nucleotides match TRBD1. V lost 3 bases and J lost 8; bases outside the gene matches: 5. CDR3 length: 13 residues. The germline V gene has CDR1 DFQATT and CDR2 SNEGSKA (reference sequence).

This clonotype was observed a handful of times. The chain carries TRBV30 and TRBJ1-5; D not resolved. The V gene's germline CDR1 is GTSNPN and CDR2 SVGIG (reference sequence). The ends were cut back, 4 bases at V and 1 base at J, with 11 bases in the middle. CDR3 length: 14 amino acids. Here the CDR3 DNA reads TGTGCCTGGAACTCCGGGGTGAGCAATCAGCCCCAGCATTTT. Residues: CAWNSGVSNQPQHF. The whole variable domain, filled in from reference TRBV30 and TRBJ1-5, reads SQTIHQWPATLVQPVGSPLSLECTVEGTSNPNLYWYRQAAGRGLQLLFYSVGIGQISSEVPQNLSASRPQDRQFILSSKKLLLSDSGFYLCAWNSGVSNQPQHFGDGTRLSIL.

The CDR3 region is CASSRDNQETQYF. CDR3 DNA sequence: TGTGCCAGCTCCCGGGACAACCAAGAGACCCAGTACTTC. The chain carries TRBV18 and TRBJ2-5; D perhaps matches TRBD1 (6 bases). In germline, CDR1 is KGHSH, CDR2 LQKENI. The CDR3 length is 13 residues. V lost 6 bases to trimming and J lost 0 bases, with 8 bases between them.

This clonotype was seen more than once but under ten times. This chain connects TRBV6-2 or TRBV6-3 to TRBJ1-5; unclear D gene. The V end was cut by 8 bases, the J end by 10 bases, with 18 bases between. This CDR3 has 13 residues. Per the germline V gene, CDR1 is MNHEY and CDR2 is SVGEGT. The CDR3 reads CASLVYPMRPQHF. CDR3 DNA: TGTGCCAGCTTGGTCTACCCTATGCGTCCCCAGCATTTT.

V and J are TRBV11-2 and TRBJ2-7; D may be TRBD2 (6 bases). The CDR3 consists of 12 residues. CDR1 SGHAT and CDR2 FQNNGV come from the germline V gene. V lost 5 bases and J 10 bases, leaving 15 bases between the germline ends. The CDR3 spells CASSPIGGDQYF. DNA for the CDR3: TGTGCCAGCAGCCCAATCGGCGGGGACCAGTACTTC. Full variable domain (rest looked up from reference TRBV11-2 and TRBJ2-7): EAGVAQSPRYKIIEKRQSVAFWCNPISGHATLYWYQQILGQGPKLLIQFQNNGVVDDSQLPKDRFSAERLKGVDSTLKIQPAKLEDSAVYLCASSPIGGDQYFGPGTRLTVT.

The rearrangement uses TRBV27 and TRBJ1-2; a weak D match, TRBD1 (5 bases). Trimming stripped 0 bases from V and 4 bases from J, with 15 bases between. CDR3 length: 16 amino acids. Germline V gives CDR1 MNHEY, CDR2 SMNVEV (reference sequence). The CDR3 DNA is TGTGCCAGCAGTTTATCGTTCCGGGACGCAGCCTATGGCTACACCTTC. The encoded protein is CASSLSFRDAAYGYTF.

This clonotype was observed a handful of times. The chain links TRBV6-5 to TRBJ2-7, with a tentative D call TRBD1 (6 bases). The ends were cut back, 2 bases at V and 3 bases at J, with 17 bases in the middle. This CDR3 has 16 residues. Germline V gives CDR1 MNHEY, CDR2 SVGAGI. The DNA for the CDR3 is TGTGCCAGCAGTTACCTGGGGACAATAGAAAGCTACGAGCAGTACTTC. It specifies CASSYLGTIESYEQYF.

This clonotype was seen a handful of times. This chain connects TRBV2 to TRBJ1-1; no firm D call. This CDR3 has 13 residues. CDR1 and CDR2 from the germline V gene are SNHLY and FYNNEI. V lost 3 bases and J 4 bases, leaving 9 bases between the germline ends. The CDR3 is CASSERASTEAFF. DNA for the CDR3: TGTGCCAGCAGTGAGCGGGCCAGCACTGAAGCTTTCTTT.

This clonotype has more than one count but fewer than ten. The chain has TRBV7-3 and TRBJ2-3, with 10 bases matching TRBD2. V lost 5 bases, J lost 5 bases, and 7 bases stayed unmatched. This CDR3 is 15 amino acids long. CDR1 is SGHTA, CDR2 FQGTGA, per germline. CDR3 bases: TGTGCCAGCAGCCCCGTAGCGGGAGGAGGAGATACGCAGTATTTT. It translates to CASSPVAGGGDTQYF.

V is TRBV30 and J is TRBJ1-5; a possible D gene is TRBD1 (5 bases). The germline V and J ends were trimmed by 0 bases and 4 bases, with 7 bases remaining between them. CDR1 and CDR2 (germline): GTSNPN, SVGIG (reference sequence). The length of the CDR3 is 13 residues. The CDR3 region is CAWSVQENQPQHF. CDR3 DNA sequence: TGTGCCTGGAGTGTACAGGAGAATCAGCCCCAGCATTTT.

The gene calls are TRBV7-3 and TRBJ2-6; D might be TRBD1 or TRBD2, each matching 6 bases. Germline CDR1 SGHTA, CDR2 FQGTGA. This CDR3 is built from 17 residues. Deletions cut 5 bases from V and 0 bases from J, with 14 bases between. CDR3 residues: CASSLRGGNSGANVLTF. DNA of the CDR3: TGTGCCAGCAGCCTCAGAGGGGGGAACTCTGGGGCCAACGTCCTGACTTTC.